This T cell receptor beta chain was observed in a study of Ad26.COV2.S vaccination and SARS-CoV-2 variants. V dropped 3 bases and J dropped 2 bases, with 9 bases sitting between them. This CDR3 spans 14 amino acids. The germline V gene encodes CDR1 SEHNR and CDR2 FQNEAQ (reference sequence). Only in-frame clones appear in the TCRdb table, and some are missing; sequencing was by immunoSEQ multiplex PCR. The sample has a few hundred thousand clones, 70% to 90% seen once. The treatment denotes: 15 to 20 received Ad26.COV2.S at low or high dose, single or two shots; five or six received placebo; per-sample allocation not given. Specimens were obtained on day 63 following the first vaccine or placebo injection.

This clonotype originated in a person between 18 and 65 years old who received the Ad26.COV2.S COVID-19 vaccine or a placebo. Sequencing was performed on peripheral blood, taken in a trial of Ad26.COV2.S vaccine versus placebo. The V gene is TRBV7-9, the J gene TRBJ2-3; D remains ambiguous. The CDR3 DNA sequence: TGTGCCAGCAGCTTCGACGGCACCACAGATACGCAGTATTTT. The encoded protein is CASSFDGTTDTQYF. Full variable domain (rest looked up from reference TRBV7-9 and TRBJ2-3): DTGVSQNPRHKITKRGQNVTFRCDPISEHNRLYWYRQTLGQGPEFLTYFQNEAQLEKSRLLSDRFSAERPKGSFSTLEIQRTEQGDSAMYLCASSFDGTTDTQYFGPGTRLTVL.